The clone carrying this T cell receptor beta chain was seen ten or more times. The antigen is not known. This sample was included in a study of molecular identifiers for immune sequencing clone quantification. Overall study findings and caveats: Spiked Jurkat TCR RNA equal to one cell could reportedly be picked out among 850,000 to 1,000,000 naive cells.

Naive CD8 T cells, phenotype CD8+CD4-CCR7+CD45RA+, were sorted. Previously described methods and listed TCR primers were employed for the bulk TCR libraries. TCRdb reprocessed the PCR reads via MiXCR and lists one record per CDR3 protein. The profile covers approximately 590,000 distinct CDR3 sequences, with roughly 25% appearing a single time and about 0.84% taken by the ten largest. There are 15 residues in the CDR3. Deletions cut 0 bases from V and 1 base from J, with 10 bases between. The germline CDR1 and CDR2 sequences are SGHKS and YYEKEE (reference sequence). Sequenced input: naive CD8+ T cells from blood, with Jurkat cell RNA spiked in. Subset indicated: FACS-sorted CD8+CD4-CCR7+CD45RA+ naive T cells. V and J are TRBV5-5 and TRBJ2-5, with D maybe TRBD1 (6 bases). This TCR was recovered from a human donor in good health. Some libraries in this study had Jurkat cell RNA spiked in. As DNA, the CDR3 is TGTGCCAGCAGCTTGGATCCAGGGGTCCAAGAGACCCAGTACTTC. This sequence encodes CASSLDPGVQETQYF.